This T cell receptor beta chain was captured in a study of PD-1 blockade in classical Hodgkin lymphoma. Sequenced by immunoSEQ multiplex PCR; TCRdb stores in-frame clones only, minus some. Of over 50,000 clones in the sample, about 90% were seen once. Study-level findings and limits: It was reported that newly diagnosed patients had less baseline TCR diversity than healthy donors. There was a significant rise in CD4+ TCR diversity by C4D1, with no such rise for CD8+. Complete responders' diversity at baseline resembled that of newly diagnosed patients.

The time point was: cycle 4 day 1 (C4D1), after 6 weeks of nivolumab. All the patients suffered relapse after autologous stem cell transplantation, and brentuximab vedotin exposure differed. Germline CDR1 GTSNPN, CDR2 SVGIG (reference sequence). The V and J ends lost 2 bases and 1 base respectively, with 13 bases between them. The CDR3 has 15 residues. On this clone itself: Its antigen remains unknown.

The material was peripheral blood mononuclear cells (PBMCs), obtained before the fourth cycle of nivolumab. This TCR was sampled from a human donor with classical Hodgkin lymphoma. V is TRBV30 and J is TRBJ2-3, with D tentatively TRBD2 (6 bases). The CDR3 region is CAWSPGRRGTDTQYF. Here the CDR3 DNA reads TGTGCCTGGAGTCCCGGGAGACGGGGCACAGATACGCAGTATTTT.